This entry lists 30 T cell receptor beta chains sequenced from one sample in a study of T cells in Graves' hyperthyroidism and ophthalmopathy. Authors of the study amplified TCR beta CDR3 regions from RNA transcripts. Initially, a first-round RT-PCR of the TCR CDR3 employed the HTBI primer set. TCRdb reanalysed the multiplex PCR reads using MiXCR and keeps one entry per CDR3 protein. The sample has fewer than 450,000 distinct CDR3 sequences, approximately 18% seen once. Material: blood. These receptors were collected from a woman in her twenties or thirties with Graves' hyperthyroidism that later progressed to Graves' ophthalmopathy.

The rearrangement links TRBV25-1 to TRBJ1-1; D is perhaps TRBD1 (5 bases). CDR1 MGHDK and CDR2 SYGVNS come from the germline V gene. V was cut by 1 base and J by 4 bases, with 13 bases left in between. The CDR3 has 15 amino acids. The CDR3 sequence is CASSESPGGITEAFF. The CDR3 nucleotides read TGTGCCAGCAGTGAATCCCCGGGGGGGATCACTGAAGCTTTCTTT. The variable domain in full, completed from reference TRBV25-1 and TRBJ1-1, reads EADIYQTPRYLVIGTGKKITLECSQTMGHDKMYWYQQDPGMELHLIHYSYGVNSTEKGDLSSESTVSRIRTEHFPLTLESARPSHTSQYLCASSESPGGITEAFFGQGTRLTVV.

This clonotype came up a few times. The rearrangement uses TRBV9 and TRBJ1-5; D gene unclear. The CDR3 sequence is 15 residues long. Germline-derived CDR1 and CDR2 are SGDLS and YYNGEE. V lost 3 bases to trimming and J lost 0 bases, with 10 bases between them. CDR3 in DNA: TGTGCCAGCAGCGAATGGGATAATAGCAATCAGCCCCAGCATTTT. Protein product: CASSEWDNSNQPQHF. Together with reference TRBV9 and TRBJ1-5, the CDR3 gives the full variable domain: DSGVTQTPKHLITATGQRVTLRCSPRSGDLSVYWYQQSLDQGLQFLIQYYNGEERAKGNILERFSAQQFPDLHSELNLSSLELGDSALYFCASSEWDNSNQPQHFGDGTRLSIL.

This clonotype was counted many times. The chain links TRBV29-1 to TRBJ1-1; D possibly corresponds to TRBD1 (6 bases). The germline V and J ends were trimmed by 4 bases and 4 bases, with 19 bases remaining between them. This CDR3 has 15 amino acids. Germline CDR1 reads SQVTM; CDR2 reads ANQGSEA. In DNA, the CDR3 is TGCAGCGTTGTTAACTGGGGCCAGGGGTCCACTGAAGCTTTCTTT. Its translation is CSVVNWGQGSTEAFF.

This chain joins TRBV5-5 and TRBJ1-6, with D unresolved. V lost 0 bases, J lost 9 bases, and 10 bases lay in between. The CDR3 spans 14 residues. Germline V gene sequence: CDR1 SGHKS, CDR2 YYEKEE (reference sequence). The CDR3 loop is CASSLEGKSSPLHF. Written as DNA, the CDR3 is TGTGCCAGCAGCTTGGAGGGCAAATCTTCACCCCTCCACTTT. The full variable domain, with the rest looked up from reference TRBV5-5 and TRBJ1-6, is DAGVTQSPTHLIKTRGQQVTLRCSPISGHKSVSWYQQVLGQGPQFIFQYYEKEERGRGNFPDRFSARQFPNYSSELNVNALLLGDSALYLCASSLEGKSSPLHFGNGTRLTVT.

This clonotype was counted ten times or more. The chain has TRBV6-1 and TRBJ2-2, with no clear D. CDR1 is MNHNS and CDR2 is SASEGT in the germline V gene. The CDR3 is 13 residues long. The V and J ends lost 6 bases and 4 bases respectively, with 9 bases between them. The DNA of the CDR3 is TGTGCCAGCAGCCGTGAACGCACCGGGGAGCTGTTTTTT. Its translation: CASSRERTGELFF.

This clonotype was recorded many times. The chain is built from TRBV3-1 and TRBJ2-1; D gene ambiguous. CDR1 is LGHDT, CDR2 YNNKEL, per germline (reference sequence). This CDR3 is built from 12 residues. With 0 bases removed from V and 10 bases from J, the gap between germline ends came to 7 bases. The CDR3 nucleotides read TGTGCCAGCAGCCAAGAATCTAACGAGCAGTTCTTC. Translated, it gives CASSQESNEQFF.

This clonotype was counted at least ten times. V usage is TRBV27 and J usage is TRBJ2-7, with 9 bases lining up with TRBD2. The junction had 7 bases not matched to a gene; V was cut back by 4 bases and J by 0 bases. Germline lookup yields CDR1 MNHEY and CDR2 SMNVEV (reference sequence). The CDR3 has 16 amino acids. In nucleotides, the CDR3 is TGTGCCAGCAGTTCTCGGACTAGCGCCAGCTCCTACGAGCAGTACTTC. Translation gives CASSSRTSASSYEQYF.

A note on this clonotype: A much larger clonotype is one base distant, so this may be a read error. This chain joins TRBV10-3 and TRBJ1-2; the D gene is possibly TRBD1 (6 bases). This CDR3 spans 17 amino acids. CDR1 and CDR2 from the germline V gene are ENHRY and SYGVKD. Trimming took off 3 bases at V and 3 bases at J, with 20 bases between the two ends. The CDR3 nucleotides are TGTGCCATCAGTGAAAGCCTAATACAGGGACCCCACTATGGCTACACCTTC. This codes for CAISESLIQGPHYGYTF.

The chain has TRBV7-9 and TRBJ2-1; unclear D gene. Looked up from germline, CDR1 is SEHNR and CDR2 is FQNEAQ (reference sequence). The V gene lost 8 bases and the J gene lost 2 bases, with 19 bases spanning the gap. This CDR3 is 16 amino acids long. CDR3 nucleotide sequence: TGTGCCAGCGACAAGGGCGGCACACATGCCTACAATGAGCAGTTCTTC. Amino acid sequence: CASDKGGTHAYNEQFF.

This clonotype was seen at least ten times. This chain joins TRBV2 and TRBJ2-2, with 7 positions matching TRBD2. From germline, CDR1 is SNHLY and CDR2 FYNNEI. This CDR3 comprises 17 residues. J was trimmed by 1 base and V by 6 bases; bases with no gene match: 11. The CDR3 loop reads CASRGPAGTMNTGELFF. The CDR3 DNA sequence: TGTGCCAGCAGGGGACCCGCCGGGACTATGAACACCGGGGAGCTGTTTTTT.

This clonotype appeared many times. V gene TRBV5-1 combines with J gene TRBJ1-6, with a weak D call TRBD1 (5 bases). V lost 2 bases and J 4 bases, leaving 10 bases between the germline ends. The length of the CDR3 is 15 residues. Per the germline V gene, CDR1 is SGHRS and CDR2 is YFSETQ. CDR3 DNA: TGCGCCAGCAGCTTCGCAGGGAGTTATAATTCACCCCTCCACTTT. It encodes CASSFAGSYNSPLHF.

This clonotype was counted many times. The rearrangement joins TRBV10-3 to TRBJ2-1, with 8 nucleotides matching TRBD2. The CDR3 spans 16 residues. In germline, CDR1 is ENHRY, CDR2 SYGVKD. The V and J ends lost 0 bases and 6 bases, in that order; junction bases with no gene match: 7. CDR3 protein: CAISESGGRFGNEQFF. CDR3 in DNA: TGTGCCATCAGTGAGTCGGGCGGGAGGTTTGGCAATGAGCAGTTCTTC.

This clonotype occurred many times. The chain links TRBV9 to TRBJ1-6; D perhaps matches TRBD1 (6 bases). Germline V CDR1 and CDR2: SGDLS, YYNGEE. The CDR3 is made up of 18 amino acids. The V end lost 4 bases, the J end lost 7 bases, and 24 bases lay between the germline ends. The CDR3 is CASSPRLLTGGKNSPLHF. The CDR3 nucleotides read TGTGCCAGCAGCCCCCGTCTCCTTACGGGGGGCAAAAATTCACCCCTCCACTTT.

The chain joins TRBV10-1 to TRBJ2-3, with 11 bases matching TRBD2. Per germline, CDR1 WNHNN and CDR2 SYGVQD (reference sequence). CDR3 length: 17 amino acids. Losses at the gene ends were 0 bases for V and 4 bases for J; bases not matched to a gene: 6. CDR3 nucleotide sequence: TGCGCCAGCAGTGAGTCGGTAGCGGGGGGGCCAGCAGATACGCAGTATTTT. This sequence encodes CASSESVAGGPADTQYF.

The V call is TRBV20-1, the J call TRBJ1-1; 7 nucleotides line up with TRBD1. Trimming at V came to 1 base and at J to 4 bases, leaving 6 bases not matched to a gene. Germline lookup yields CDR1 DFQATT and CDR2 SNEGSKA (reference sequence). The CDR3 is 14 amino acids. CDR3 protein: CSARVDRDSTEAFF. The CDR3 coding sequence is TGCAGTGCTAGAGTTGACAGGGACTCCACTGAAGCTTTCTTT.

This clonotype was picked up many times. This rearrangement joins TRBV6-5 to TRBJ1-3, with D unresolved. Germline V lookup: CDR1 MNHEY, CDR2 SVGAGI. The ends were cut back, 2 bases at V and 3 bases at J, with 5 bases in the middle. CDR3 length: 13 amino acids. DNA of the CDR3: TGTGCCAGCAGTTACCGGGTTGGAAACACCATATATTTT. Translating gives CASSYRVGNTIYF.

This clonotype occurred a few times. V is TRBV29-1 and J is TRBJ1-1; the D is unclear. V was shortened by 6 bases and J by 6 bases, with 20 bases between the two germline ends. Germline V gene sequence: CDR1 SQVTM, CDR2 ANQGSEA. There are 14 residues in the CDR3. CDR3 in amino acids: CSVRIGPSASEAFF. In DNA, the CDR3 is TGCAGCGTCCGAATAGGACCCTCCGCCTCTGAAGCTTTCTTT.

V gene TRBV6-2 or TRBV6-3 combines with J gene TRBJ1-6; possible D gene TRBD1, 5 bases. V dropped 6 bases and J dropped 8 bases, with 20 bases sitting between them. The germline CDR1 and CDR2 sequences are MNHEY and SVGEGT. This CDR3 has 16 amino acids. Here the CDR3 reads CASRIPQGGDYSPLHF. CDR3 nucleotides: TGTGCCAGCAGGATACCGCAAGGAGGGGATTATTCACCCCTCCACTTT.

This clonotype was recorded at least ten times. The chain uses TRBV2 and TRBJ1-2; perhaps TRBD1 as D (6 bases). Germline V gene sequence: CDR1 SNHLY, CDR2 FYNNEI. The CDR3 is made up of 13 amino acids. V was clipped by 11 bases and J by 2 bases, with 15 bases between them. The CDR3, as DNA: TGTGCCGCCGCTAGGGGGACGAACTATGGCTACACCTTC. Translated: CAAARGTNYGYTF. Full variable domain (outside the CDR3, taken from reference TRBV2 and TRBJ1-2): EPEVTQTPSHQVTQMGQEVILRCVPISNHLYFYWYRQILGQKVEFLVSFYNNEISEKSEIFDDQFSVERPDGSNFTLKIRSTKLEDSAMYFCAAARGTNYGYTFGSGTRLTVV.

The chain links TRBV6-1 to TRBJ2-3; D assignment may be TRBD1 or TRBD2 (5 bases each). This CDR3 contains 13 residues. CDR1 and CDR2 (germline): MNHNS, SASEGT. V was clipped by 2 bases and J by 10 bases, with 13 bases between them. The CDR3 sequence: CASSEHGEGSQYF. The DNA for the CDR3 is TGTGCCAGCAGTGAACACGGAGAGGGGTCGCAGTATTTT.

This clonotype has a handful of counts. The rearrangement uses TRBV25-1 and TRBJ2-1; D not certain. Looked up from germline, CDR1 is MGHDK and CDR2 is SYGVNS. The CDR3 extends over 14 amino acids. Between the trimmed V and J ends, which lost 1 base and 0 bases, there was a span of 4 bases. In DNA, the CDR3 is TGTGCCAGCAGTGAATCGGGCTCCTACAATGAGCAGTTCTTC. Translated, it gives CASSESGSYNEQFF.

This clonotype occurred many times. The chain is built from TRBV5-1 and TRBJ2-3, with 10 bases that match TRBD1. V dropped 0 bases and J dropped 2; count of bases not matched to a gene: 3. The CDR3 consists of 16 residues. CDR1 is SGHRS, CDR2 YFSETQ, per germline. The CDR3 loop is CASSLAGQGITDTQYF. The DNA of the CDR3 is TGCGCCAGCAGCTTGGCGGGACAGGGGATCACAGATACGCAGTATTTT.

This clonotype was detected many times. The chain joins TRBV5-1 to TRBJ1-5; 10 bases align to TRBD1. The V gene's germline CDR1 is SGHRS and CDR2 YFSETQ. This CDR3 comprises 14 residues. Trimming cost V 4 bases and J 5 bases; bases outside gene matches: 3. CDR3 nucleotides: TGCGCCAGCAGCCCGGGACAGGGGTATCAGCCCCAGCATTTT. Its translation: CASSPGQGYQPQHF.

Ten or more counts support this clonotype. The CDR3 sequence is CASHLREGTEAFF. The CDR3 nucleotides read TGTGCCAGCCACCTGAGGGAGGGCACTGAAGCTTTCTTT. The chain has TRBV6-1 and TRBJ1-1; D is unresolved. The CDR3 is 13 amino acids. V dropped 8 bases and J dropped 4 bases, with 14 bases sitting between them. CDR1 and CDR2 from the germline V gene are MNHNS and SASEGT.

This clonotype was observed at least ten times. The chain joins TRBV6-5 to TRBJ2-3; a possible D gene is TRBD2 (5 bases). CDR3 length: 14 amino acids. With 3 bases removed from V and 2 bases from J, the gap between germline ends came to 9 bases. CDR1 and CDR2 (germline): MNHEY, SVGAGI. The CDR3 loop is CASSYTGSTDTQYF. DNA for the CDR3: TGTGCCAGCAGTTATACGGGGTCCACAGATACGCAGTATTTT.

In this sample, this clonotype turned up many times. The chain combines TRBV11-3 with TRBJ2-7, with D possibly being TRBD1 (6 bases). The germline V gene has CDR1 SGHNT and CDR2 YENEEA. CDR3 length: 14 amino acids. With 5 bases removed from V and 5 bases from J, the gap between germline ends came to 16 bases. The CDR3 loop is CASSAWGRGDEQYF. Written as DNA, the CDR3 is TGTGCCAGCAGCGCCTGGGGCAGGGGCGACGAGCAGTACTTC.

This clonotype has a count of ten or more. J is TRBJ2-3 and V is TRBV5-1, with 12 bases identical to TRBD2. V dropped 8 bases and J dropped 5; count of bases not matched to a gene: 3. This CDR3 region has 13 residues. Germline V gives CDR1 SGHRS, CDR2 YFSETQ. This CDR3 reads CASRTSGVDTQYF. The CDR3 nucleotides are TGCGCCAGTCGGACTAGCGGGGTAGATACGCAGTATTTT.

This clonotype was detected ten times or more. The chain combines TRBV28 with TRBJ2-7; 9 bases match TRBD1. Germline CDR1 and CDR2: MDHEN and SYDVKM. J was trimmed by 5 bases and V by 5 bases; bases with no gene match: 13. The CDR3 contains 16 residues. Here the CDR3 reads CASSEWTGDVLNEQYF. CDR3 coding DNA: TGTGCCAGCAGTGAATGGACAGGGGACGTTCTGAACGAGCAGTACTTC.

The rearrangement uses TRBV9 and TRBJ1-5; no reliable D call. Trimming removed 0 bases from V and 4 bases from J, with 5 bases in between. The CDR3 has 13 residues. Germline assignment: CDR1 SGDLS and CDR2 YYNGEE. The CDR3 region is CASSVDGNQPQHF. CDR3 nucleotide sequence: TGTGCCAGCAGCGTAGACGGTAATCAGCCCCAGCATTTT.

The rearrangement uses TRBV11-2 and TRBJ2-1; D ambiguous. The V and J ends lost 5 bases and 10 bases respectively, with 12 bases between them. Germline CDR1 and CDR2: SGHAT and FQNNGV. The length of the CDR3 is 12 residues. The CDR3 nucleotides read TGTGCCAGCAGCCAAGATCTCTCCGAGCAGTTCTTC. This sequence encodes CASSQDLSEQFF.